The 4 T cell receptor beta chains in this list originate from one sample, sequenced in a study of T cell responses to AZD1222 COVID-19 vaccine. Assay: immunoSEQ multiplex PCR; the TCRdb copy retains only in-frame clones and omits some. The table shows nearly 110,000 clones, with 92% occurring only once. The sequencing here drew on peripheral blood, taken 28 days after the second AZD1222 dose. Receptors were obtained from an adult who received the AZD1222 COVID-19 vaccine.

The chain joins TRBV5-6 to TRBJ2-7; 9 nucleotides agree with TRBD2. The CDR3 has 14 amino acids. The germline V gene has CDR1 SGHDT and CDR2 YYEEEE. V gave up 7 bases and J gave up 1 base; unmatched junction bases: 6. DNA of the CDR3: TGTGCCAGCCATCTGCTAGCGGGGTCCTACGAGCAGTACTTC. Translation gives CASHLLAGSYEQYF.

CDR3 sequence: CASSLTGLRQETQYF. The CDR3 region has the DNA TGCGCCAGCAGCTTGACGGGATTGCGGCAAGAGACCCAGTACTTC. The V call is TRBV5-1, the J call TRBJ2-5; weak D call: TRBD2 (5 bases). Deletions cut 1 base from V and 2 bases from J, with 12 bases between. Per the germline V gene, CDR1 is SGHRS and CDR2 is YFSETQ. This CDR3 contains 15 residues.

For the CDR3, the DNA is TGTGCCAGCAGCTTAGTCCCGCGGGGGCCTTACCAAGAGACCCAGTACTTC. Translating it yields CASSLVPRGPYQETQYF. The chain combines TRBV7-6 with TRBJ2-5, with a tentative D call TRBD2 (7 bases). V was pared by 1 base and J by 0 bases, with 15 bases between. Germline V gene data show CDR1 as SGHVS and CDR2 as FNYEAQ. The CDR3 loop spans 17 amino acids.

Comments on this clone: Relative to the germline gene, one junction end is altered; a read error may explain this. The CDR3 DNA reads as TGTGCCAGCAAGACGGAGGACGGGTGGGATTTT. Its translation: CASKTEDGWDF. This chain connects TRBV25-1 to TRBJ2-3; tentatively, D is TRBD2 (5 bases). The CDR3 extends over 11 amino acids. The germline V gene has CDR1 MGHDK and CDR2 SYGVNS.